Below, 19 T cell receptor beta chains from the same sample are listed, as sequenced in a study of blood T cell repertoires in COVID-19. Measured with immunoSEQ multiplex PCR; TCRdb has only the in-frame clones, and not every one. The sample lists more than 200,000 clones, 75% to 90% occurring once. Sequencing used PBMCs or T cells enriched from blood (not recorded which). Source of these receptors: a woman in her twenties or thirties who had been exposed to COVID-19.

The CDR3 sequence: CASSDPSESSYNEQFF. In nucleotides, the CDR3 is TGCGCCAGCAGCGACCCTAGCGAGAGCTCCTACAATGAGCAGTTCTTC. This chain links TRBV5-1 with TRBJ2-1; the D gene is possibly TRBD2 (6 bases). CDR3 length: 16 amino acids. Trimming removed 4 bases from V and 0 bases from J, with 14 bases in between. The germline CDR1 and CDR2 sequences are SGHRS and YFSETQ.

This chain connects TRBV19 to TRBJ1-1, with 7 bases lining up with TRBD1. J lost 4 bases, V lost 5 bases, and 7 bases had no gene match. The CDR3 is made up of 14 amino acids. The V gene's germline CDR1 is LNHDA and CDR2 SQIVND (reference sequence). CDR3 in DNA: TGTGCCAGTAGTGTGCGACAGGGAGGCACTGAAGCTTTCTTT. Its protein product is CASSVRQGGTEAFF.

The genes are TRBV5-1 and TRBJ2-2; TRBD1 aligns across 11 bases. J gave up 6 bases and V 4 bases, and 5 bases lay outside the gene matches. Looked up from germline, CDR1 is SGHRS and CDR2 is YFSETQ. CDR3 length: 15 amino acids. The CDR3 DNA reads TGCGCCAGCAGCCCAGGACAGGGGGCGGCCGGGGAGCTGTTTTTT. It encodes CASSPGQGAAGELFF.

The rearrangement uses TRBV27 and TRBJ2-7; 9 bases fit TRBD2. The CDR3 runs 14 residues. CDR1 is MNHEY, CDR2 SMNVEV, per germline (reference sequence). The ends lost 7 bases at V and 4 bases at J; junction bases unmatched: 8. CDR3 coding DNA: TGTGCCAGCACCCCTAGCGGGGCAAAATACGAGCAGTACTTC. Translated: CASTPSGAKYEQYF.

The V call is TRBV27, the J call TRBJ2-7; D gene ambiguous. This CDR3 spans 14 amino acids. The germline V gene has CDR1 MNHEY and CDR2 SMNVEV (reference sequence). V lost 4 bases to trimming and J lost 4 bases, with 14 bases between them. DNA of the CDR3: TGTGCCAGCAGTTCCTCGCCAGGTACATACGAGCAGTACTTC. This translates into CASSSSPGTYEQYF.

CDR3 coding DNA: TGTGCCAGCTCCGGGCGGGAGGGGGCCCAAGAGACCCAGTACTTC. It specifies CASSGREGAQETQYF. The chain uses TRBV6-6 and TRBJ2-5; 9 bases fit TRBD2. The V segment lost 8 bases and the J segment 1 base; nucleotides outside the gene matches: 8. Germline V CDR1 and CDR2: MNHNY, SVGAGI (reference sequence). The CDR3 has 15 residues.

The gene calls are TRBV4-1 and TRBJ2-3, with a weak D call TRBD2 (6 bases). Germline V gives CDR1 MGHRA, CDR2 YSYEKL. This CDR3 contains 15 residues. Trimming removed 4 bases at V and 3 bases at J, with 14 bases between. The CDR3 DNA follows: TGCGCCAGCAGCCGACTAGGGTTGGGTACAGATACGCAGTATTTT. Translation gives CASSRLGLGTDTQYF.

The chain carries TRBV6-5 and TRBJ1-1, with a tentative D call TRBD1 (5 bases). The V end was cut by 2 bases, the J end by 1 base, with 14 bases between. The germline V gene encodes CDR1 MNHEY and CDR2 SVGAGI. The CDR3 contains 16 residues. For the CDR3, the DNA is TGTGCCAGCAGTTACGGCCGGACAATCCCGAACACTGAAGCTTTCTTT. Its translation: CASSYGRTIPNTEAFF.

The chain is built from TRBV25-1 and TRBJ1-2; D not resolved. V shed 8 bases and J shed 4 bases, with 14 bases lying between them. The V gene's germline CDR1 is MGHDK and CDR2 SYGVNS. This CDR3 has 13 residues. CDR3 sequence (DNA): TGTGCCAGCGGCAATGTCGGAGGCTATGGCTACACCTTC. Its translation is CASGNVGGYGYTF.

The V call is TRBV27, the J call TRBJ1-6; 9 positions match TRBD1. CDR1 MNHEY and CDR2 SMNVEV come from the germline V gene (reference sequence). The length of the CDR3 is 16 residues. Trimming cost V 5 bases and J 7 bases; bases outside gene matches: 9. This CDR3 is CASSPPQGARNSPLHF. CDR3 sequence (DNA): TGTGCCAGCAGTCCACCACAGGGGGCGCGCAATTCACCCCTCCACTTT.

This chain joins TRBV12-3 or TRBV12-4 and TRBJ1-1; a weak D match, TRBD1 (5 bases). V gave up 3 bases and J gave up 4 bases, with 9 bases separating them. CDR3 length equals 13 residues. The CDR3 DNA reads as TGTGCCAGCAGTTTGGGGCAGATCACTGAAGCTTTCTTT. It codes for CASSLGQITEAFF.

The CDR3 here is CASSFSGTGRTEAFF. The CDR3 DNA reads as TGCGCCAGCAGCTTCTCTGGGACAGGGCGAACTGAAGCTTTCTTT. V and J are TRBV5-1 and TRBJ1-1, with TRBD1 matching 9 bases. Per the germline V gene, CDR1 is SGHRS and CDR2 is YFSETQ. Trimming cost V 2 bases and J 5 bases; bases outside gene matches: 7. The CDR3 has 15 amino acids.

The chain joins TRBV4-1 to TRBJ2-3, with 11 positions matching TRBD2. V was pared by 5 bases and J by 2 bases, with 6 bases of the junction left unmatched. CDR1 is MGHRA and CDR2 is YSYEKL in the germline V gene. The CDR3 spans 16 residues. The CDR3 DNA reads TGCGCCAGCAGCTACGGGACTAGCGGTTACACAGATACGCAGTATTTT. Protein sequence: CASSYGTSGYTDTQYF.

The chain joins TRBV10-3 to TRBJ1-4; D is ambiguous. CDR1 is ENHRY and CDR2 is SYGVKD in the germline V gene. The CDR3 covers 12 residues. Trimming took off 2 bases at V and 13 bases at J, with 11 bases between the two ends. CDR3 sequence: CAISEPLTGLFF. Written as DNA, the CDR3 is TGTGCCATCAGTGAGCCCCTTACCGGACTGTTTTTT.

The V and J genes are TRBV19 and TRBJ1-2; 10 bases map to TRBD1. The V and J ends lost 6 bases and 7 bases, in that order; junction bases with no gene match: 8. Per the germline V gene, CDR1 is LNHDA and CDR2 is SQIVND (reference sequence). CDR3 size: 14 residues. The CDR3: CASSPGTGVGGYTF. The CDR3 region has the DNA TGTGCCAGTAGCCCCGGGACAGGGGTAGGTGGCTACACCTTC. Variable domain in full (rest from reference TRBV19 and TRBJ1-2): DGGITQSPKYLFRKEGQNVTLSCEQNLNHDAMYWYRQDPGQGLRLIYYSQIVNDFQKGDIAEGYSVSREKKESFPLTVTSAQKNPTAFYLCASSPGTGVGGYTFGSGTRLTVV.

The V gene is TRBV10-3, the J gene TRBJ1-1; 7 bases are a match to TRBD1. CDR3 length: 15 residues. The trim removed 7 bases at V and 0 bases at J, leaving 8 bases unmatched. Per germline, CDR1 ENHRY and CDR2 SYGVKD. CDR3 DNA: TGTGCCATCAACCCGACAGGGAATATGAACACTGAAGCTTTCTTT. As protein: CAINPTGNMNTEAFF.

This chain uses TRBV19 with TRBJ2-2; possibly TRBD1 for D (6 bases). V gave up 5 bases and J gave up 4 bases, with 11 bases separating them. This CDR3 has 14 residues. Per germline, CDR1 LNHDA and CDR2 SQIVND (reference sequence). In nucleotides, the CDR3 is TGTGCCAGTAGTTACGACAGGCGCACCGGGGAGCTGTTTTTT. Its protein product is CASSYDRRTGELFF.

V is TRBV29-1 and J is TRBJ1-1, with D tentatively TRBD1 (5 bases). Trimming shortened V by 7 bases and J by 0 bases, and 15 bases separated the two germline ends. Germline V gives CDR1 SQVTM, CDR2 ANQGSEA. There are 14 residues in the CDR3. In DNA, the CDR3 is TGCAGCGCTGCTTGGGGCGGCATGAACACTGAAGCTTTCTTT. Translated: CSAAWGGMNTEAFF.

V and J are TRBV5-1 and TRBJ1-4; D remains unclear. CDR1 is SGHRS and CDR2 is YFSETQ in the germline V gene. The CDR3 extends over 13 amino acids. V lost 0 bases, J lost 7 bases, and 7 bases lay in between. This chain's CDR3 is CASSLVSGEKLFF. The CDR3 nucleotides read TGCGCCAGCAGCTTGGTATCAGGTGAAAAACTGTTTTTT.